The next 20 T cell receptor beta chains were all read from a single sample in a study of blood T cell repertoires in COVID-19. Sequencing used immunoSEQ multiplex PCR; TCRdb keeps in-frame clones, though not all of them. The data contain 150,000 to 200,000 clones, around nine tenths of them singletons. Sequenced input: peripheral blood. All receptors come from a human donor in a cohort sampled during active COVID-19.

The chain uses TRBV9 and TRBJ2-7; the match to TRBD1 covers 7 bases. Germline V gene data show CDR1 as SGDLS and CDR2 as YYNGEE. V was pared by 3 bases and J by 4 bases, with 10 bases of the junction left unmatched. This CDR3 region has 15 residues. CDR3 DNA sequence: TGTGCCAGCAGCGAGTCGGACAGGATCTTGTACGAGCAGTACTTC. Its protein product is CASSESDRILYEQYF. The full variable domain, with the rest looked up from reference TRBV9 and TRBJ2-7, is DSGVTQTPKHLITATGQRVTLRCSPRSGDLSVYWYQQSLDQGLQFLIQYYNGEERAKGNILERFSAQQFPDLHSELNLSSLELGDSALYFCASSESDRILYEQYFGPGTRLTVT.

The chain is built from TRBV30 and TRBJ2-1, with TRBD2 as a possible D gene (6 bases). Between the trimmed V and J ends, which lost 0 bases and 13 bases, there was a span of 22 bases. The CDR3 has 15 residues. The germline CDR1 and CDR2 sequences are GTSNPN and SVGIG (reference sequence). CDR3 in amino acids: CAWSVLNGGGLFQFF. In DNA, the CDR3 is TGTGCCTGGAGTGTACTTAATGGGGGAGGCCTATTTCAGTTCTTC.

The chain joins TRBV5-1 to TRBJ2-5; D is unresolved. With 4 bases removed from V and 4 bases from J, the gap between germline ends came to 8 bases. The CDR3 sequence is 12 residues long. CDR1 SGHRS and CDR2 YFSETQ come from the germline V gene. The CDR3: CASSRTGETQYF. The CDR3 coding sequence is TGCGCCAGCAGCCGAACCGGAGAGACCCAGTACTTC.

V and J are TRBV28 and TRBJ1-4, with D unresolved. The CDR3 extends over 16 amino acids. Trimming took 7 bases from V and 8 from J, leaving 23 bases between them. In germline, CDR1 is MDHEN, CDR2 SYDVKM. The CDR3 nucleotides read TGTGCCAGCACCGATTCCGCGGGGAATGTGAGGGAAAAACTGTTTTTT. Amino acids: CASTDSAGNVREKLFF.

The J gene is TRBJ2-7, the V gene TRBV5-4; 10 bases are a match to TRBD1. CDR1 is SGHNT and CDR2 is YYREEE in the germline V gene (reference sequence). This CDR3 region has 13 residues. With 4 bases clipped from V and 5 bases from J, the junction kept 3 bases outside the gene matches. The CDR3: CASSAGQGDEQYF. In DNA form, the CDR3 reads TGTGCCAGCAGCGCCGGACAGGGGGACGAGCAGTACTTC.

The gene calls are TRBV24-1 and TRBJ2-1; 8 bases are shared with TRBD2. With 3 bases clipped from V and 4 bases from J, the junction kept 7 bases outside the gene matches. Per germline, CDR1 KGHDR and CDR2 SFDVKD. This CDR3 is built from 16 residues. CDR3 in amino acids: CATSDLTSGRYNEQFF. CDR3 DNA: TGTGCCACCAGTGATCTAACTAGCGGAAGATACAATGAGCAGTTCTTC.

This clone was observed a handful of times. J is TRBJ2-2 and V is TRBV28; D may be TRBD2 (6 bases). Germline values: CDR1 MDHEN, CDR2 SYDVKM. The CDR3 is 15 residues long. V lost 6 bases to trimming and J lost 3 bases, with 14 bases between them. CDR3 sequence (DNA): TGTGCCAGCAGGTACGGGACTGGGGACACCGGGGAGCTGTTTTTT. It encodes CASRYGTGDTGELFF.

The V and J genes are TRBV2 and TRBJ2-5; weak D call: TRBD2 (5 bases). V was clipped by 6 bases and J by 5 bases, with 10 bases between them. CDR1 and CDR2 (germline): SNHLY, FYNNEI. The CDR3 has 12 residues. The CDR3, as DNA: TGTGCCAGCAGAAACGGGGTGGAGACCCAGTACTTC. This sequence encodes CASRNGVETQYF.

V usage is TRBV7-8 and J usage is TRBJ1-5; TRBD1 matches at 8 bases. CDR1 is SGHVS, CDR2 FQNEAQ, per germline. Germline trimming cut 5 bases from V and 4 bases from J; bases unmatched to any gene: 4. The CDR3 runs 14 residues. The CDR3 sequence is CASSGRTGNQPQHF. The CDR3 DNA reads as TGTGCCAGCAGCGGTCGGACAGGGAATCAGCCCCAGCATTTT.

This chain uses TRBV6-6 with TRBJ2-3; TRBD2 matches 12 bases. V gave up 0 bases and J gave up 5 bases; unmatched junction bases: 3. The CDR3 loop spans 16 amino acids. Germline V gene data show CDR1 as MNHNY and CDR2 as SVGAGI (reference sequence). The CDR3 is CASSYSVTSGRDTQYF. CDR3 DNA sequence: TGTGCCAGCAGTTACTCGGTGACTAGCGGGAGAGATACGCAGTATTTT.

The V gene is TRBV24-1, the J gene TRBJ2-3, with 9 nucleotides matching TRBD2. V gave up 11 bases and J gave up 4 bases; unmatched junction bases: 9. CDR3 size: 14 residues. Germline CDR1 KGHDR, CDR2 SFDVKD. In nucleotides, the CDR3 is TGTGCCATCAGCGGGAGGAGAGGAGCAGATACGCAGTATTTT. It is translated as CAISGRRGADTQYF.

This chain uses TRBV28 with TRBJ2-7; 9 bases match TRBD1. Germline V gives CDR1 MDHEN, CDR2 SYDVKM. Trimming cost V 6 bases and J 6 bases; bases outside gene matches: 12. This CDR3 comprises 15 residues. This chain's CDR3 is CASRPNRGQGGEQYF. The CDR3 bases are TGTGCCAGCAGGCCTAACAGGGGGCAAGGCGGCGAGCAGTACTTC.

This clone was observed a handful of times. The germline gene is not matched at one end of the junction; a read error may be the cause. The rearrangement links TRBV9 to TRBJ1-1; unclear D gene. There are 12 residues in the CDR3. In germline, CDR1 is SGDLS, CDR2 YYNGEE. The CDR3 sequence is CASSSLNSEAFF. The CDR3 DNA is TGTGCCAGCAGCTCACTCAACAGTGAAGCTTTCTTT.

The chain couples TRBV6-1 to TRBJ2-2; no clear D gene. CDR1 is MNHNS and CDR2 is SASEGT in the germline V gene. The CDR3 consists of 15 residues. V lost 2 bases and J lost 4, with 11 bases in between. Here the CDR3 reads CASSEMTPSTGELFF. As DNA, the CDR3 is TGTGCCAGCAGTGAAATGACTCCTAGCACCGGGGAGCTGTTTTTT.

V is TRBV5-1 and J is TRBJ1-4; TRBD1 matches at 7 bases. The CDR3 runs 16 residues. Germline V gives CDR1 SGHRS, CDR2 YFSETQ. With V trimmed by 2 bases and J by 4 bases, 8 bases remained unmatched. CDR3 nucleotides: TGCGCCAGCAGCTTCTTACCGGGACAGAGTAATGAAAAACTGTTTTTT. This codes for CASSFLPGQSNEKLFF.

In nucleotides, the CDR3 is TGTGCCAGCACCCGGGCCGGGGGCAATCAGCCCCAGCATTTT. Translated: CASTRAGGNQPQHF. This chain links TRBV19 with TRBJ1-5; D unclear. This CDR3 is 14 amino acids long. The V end was cut by 9 bases, the J end by 2 bases, with 14 bases between. In germline, CDR1 is LNHDA, CDR2 SQIVND (reference sequence).

CDR3 sequence: CASSQDTQGWHGYTF. Written as DNA, the CDR3 is TGTGCCAGCAGCCAAGATACCCAGGGATGGCATGGCTACACCTTC. The chain links TRBV3-1 (or the pseudogene TRBV3-2) to TRBJ1-2; possible D gene TRBD1, 5 bases. Germline loops: CDR1 LGHDT, CDR2 YNNKEL (reference sequence). The CDR3 is made up of 15 amino acids. Trimming removed 0 bases from V and 6 bases from J, with 14 bases in between.

This sequence joins TRBV28 and TRBJ2-1; 7 bases map to TRBD1. CDR3 length: 16 amino acids. Trimming at V came to 5 bases and at J to 6 bases, leaving 13 bases not matched to a gene. Germline V lookup: CDR1 MDHEN, CDR2 SYDVKM. The CDR3 region is CASSPSDREKGNEQFF. The CDR3 nucleotides are TGTGCCAGCAGTCCATCCGACAGGGAGAAGGGCAATGAGCAGTTCTTC.

V gene TRBV19 combines with J gene TRBJ2-1, with 8 bases lining up with TRBD2. The trim removed 5 bases at V and 8 bases at J, leaving 8 bases unmatched. This CDR3 contains 14 residues. The germline V gene encodes CDR1 LNHDA and CDR2 SQIVND (reference sequence). The CDR3 DNA reads TGTGCCAGTAGTTCCCAGCGGGAGTGGTATGAGCAGTTCTTC. Translation gives CASSSQREWYEQFF.

V is TRBV19 and J is TRBJ1-1; 9 bases are a match to TRBD1. This CDR3 region has 14 residues. Germline values: CDR1 LNHDA, CDR2 SQIVND (reference sequence). V dropped 5 bases and J dropped 3; count of bases not matched to a gene: 4. CDR3 in amino acids: CASSPGTGYTEAFF. CDR3 coding DNA: TGTGCCAGTAGTCCGGGGACAGGGTACACTGAAGCTTTCTTT.